These 10 T cell receptor beta chains share one sample of origin, sequenced in a study of CD8+CD57+ T cells in acquired aplastic anemia. TCR beta VDJ and CDR3 were profiled, and genomic DNA was the template. TCRdb ran MiXCR on the reads and lists one entry per CDR3 protein. The table shows some 190,000 distinct CDR3 sequences, with under 55% occurring only once. Sample: sorted CD4+, CD8+, or CD8+CD57+ T cells (not recorded which) from PBMCs. Receptors were obtained from a human donor in good health.

The chain links TRBV10-3 to TRBJ2-3; tentatively, D is TRBD1 or TRBD2 (6 bases each). CDR3 size: 16 residues. With 0 bases removed from V and 0 bases from J, the gap between germline ends came to 10 bases. In germline, CDR1 is ENHRY, CDR2 SYGVKD. CDR3 coding DNA: TGTGCCATCAGTGAGTCAGGGGGGAGGAGCACAGATACGCAGTATTTT. Its translation: CAISESGGRSTDTQYF.

This clonotype was recorded at least ten times. The chain uses TRBV20-1 and TRBJ1-2, with no clear D. The CDR3 is 13 residues long. The germline V and J ends were trimmed by 2 bases and 4 bases, with 11 bases remaining between them. Germline CDR1 DFQATT, CDR2 SNEGSKA (reference sequence). The CDR3 loop is CSARNALGYGYTF. In DNA, the CDR3 is TGCAGTGCTAGAAACGCGCTCGGCTATGGCTACACCTTC.

The CDR3 loop is CASGEQETYGYTF. CDR3 bases: TGTGCCAGTGGTGAGCAGGAGACCTATGGCTACACCTTC. The chain joins TRBV10-3 to TRBJ1-2; the D is unclear. The CDR3 is 13 residues long. The V gene lost 10 bases and the J gene lost 4 bases, with 16 bases spanning the gap. CDR1 is ENHRY and CDR2 is SYGVKD in the germline V gene.

The table lists this clonotype with many counts. The V gene is TRBV20-1, the J gene TRBJ2-7; the D gene is possibly TRBD2 (5 bases). Trimming shortened V by 6 bases and J by 2 bases, and 8 bases separated the two germline ends. Germline-derived CDR1 and CDR2 are DFQATT and SNEGSKA (reference sequence). The CDR3 sequence is 11 residues long. The CDR3, as DNA: TGCAGTGCCGACGGGACCTACGAGCAGTACTTC. Amino acid sequence: CSADGTYEQYF.

V and J are TRBV9 and TRBJ1-6, with D possibly being TRBD1 (6 bases). The CDR3 loop spans 12 amino acids. Deletions cut 2 bases from V and 14 bases from J, with 11 bases between. Germline CDR1 is SGDLS and CDR2 is YYNGEE. The CDR3 region has the DNA TGTGCCAGCAGCGTCCAGGGGTCCTCCCTCCACTTT. This codes for CASSVQGSSLHF.

This clonotype turned up a few times. V gene TRBV6-5 combines with J gene TRBJ1-4; D is perhaps TRBD1 (5 bases). The CDR3 runs 14 residues. Germline values: CDR1 MNHEY, CDR2 SVGAGI. With 4 bases removed from V and 4 bases from J, the gap between germline ends came to 10 bases. CDR3 sequence reads: CASSSDSNNEKLFF. In nucleotides, the CDR3 is TGTGCCAGCAGTTCCGACAGCAATAATGAAAAACTGTTTTTT.

The chain links TRBV4-1 to TRBJ1-2; D is undetermined. CDR1 and CDR2 from the germline V gene are MGHRA and YSYEKL. The germline V and J ends were trimmed by 1 base and 4 bases, with 16 bases remaining between them. The length of the CDR3 is 16 residues. The CDR3 coding sequence is TGCGCCAGCAGCCAAGTAGGTCTGCTAGCCCGCTATGGCTACACCTTC. Protein: CASSQVGLLARYGYTF.

This clonotype ranks as medium-sized (0.01 to 0.1%). The V call is TRBV29-1, the J call TRBJ2-2; 10 nucleotides agree with TRBD2. The CDR3 is made up of 13 amino acids. Germline CDR1 is SQVTM and CDR2 is ANQGSEA. The trim removed 5 bases at V and 9 bases at J, leaving 6 bases unmatched. The CDR3 bases are TGCAGCGTTAGTAGCGGGAGGAGTCGGGAGCTGTTTTTT. Translating it yields CSVSSGRSRELFF.

The V call is TRBV19, the J call TRBJ1-1, with D tentatively TRBD1 (5 bases). The CDR3 is 15 amino acids. The V gene lost 8 bases and the J gene lost 1 base, with 17 bases spanning the gap. Germline-derived CDR1 and CDR2 are LNHDA and SQIVND (reference sequence). This CDR3 is CASLKWGYGNTEAFF. For the CDR3, the DNA is TGTGCCAGTCTCAAATGGGGGTACGGGAACACTGAAGCTTTCTTT.

In regard to this clonotype: A read error is likely, as this CDR3 ends without the conserved phenylalanine or tryptophan. The V gene is TRBV10-3, the J gene TRBJ2-1; 7 bases match TRBD2. Germline V gene lookup returns CDR1 ENHRY and CDR2 SYGVKD. CDR3 length: 13 residues. CDR3 bases: TGTACAGCGGCGGCTAGCGGATACGATGAGCAGTTCTCC. Encoded protein: CTAAASGYDEQFS.